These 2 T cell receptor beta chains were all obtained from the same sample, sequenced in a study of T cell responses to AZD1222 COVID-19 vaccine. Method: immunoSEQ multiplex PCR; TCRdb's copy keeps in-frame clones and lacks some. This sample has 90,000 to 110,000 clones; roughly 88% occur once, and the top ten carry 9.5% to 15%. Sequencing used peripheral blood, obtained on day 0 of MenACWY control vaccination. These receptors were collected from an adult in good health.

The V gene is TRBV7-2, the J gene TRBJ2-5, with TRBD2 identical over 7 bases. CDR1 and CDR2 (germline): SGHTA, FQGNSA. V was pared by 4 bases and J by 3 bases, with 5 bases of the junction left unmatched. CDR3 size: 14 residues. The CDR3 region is CASSSAGLEETQYF. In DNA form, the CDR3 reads TGTGCCAGCAGCTCAGCGGGACTTGAAGAGACCCAGTACTTC.

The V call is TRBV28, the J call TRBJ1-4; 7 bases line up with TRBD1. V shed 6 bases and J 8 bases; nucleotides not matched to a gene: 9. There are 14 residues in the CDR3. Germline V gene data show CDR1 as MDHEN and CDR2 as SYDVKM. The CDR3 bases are TGTGCCAGCAGCTTACCAGGGGGTTACGAAAAACTGTTTTTT. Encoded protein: CASSLPGGYEKLFF.